This T cell receptor (beta chain) emerged from a study of Graves' ophthalmopathy and Graves' hyperthyroidism. Findings of the study overall: The blood repertoire also included most expanded thyroid clonotypes above 0.001 frequency.

Amplification targeted the TCR beta CDR3 regions, with RNA transcripts as the source material. HTBI primers were employed in first-round RT-PCR, then a second-round multiplex PCR followed. Using its own MiXCR run on the multiplex PCR reads, TCRdb lists one record per CDR3 protein. The table has about 220,000 distinct CDR3 sequences, 20% to 25% seen once; the top ten hold roughly 44%. Of note for this clonotype: As yet, its antigen is unknown.

The CDR3 consists of 13 residues. Germline V gene sequence: CDR1 MDHEN, CDR2 SYDVKM. Trimming stripped 7 bases from V and 5 bases from J, with 14 bases between. Lactation, pregnancy, uncontrolled infections and other autoimmune diseases were all grounds for excluding patients. Diagnostic conclusions were grounded in clinical symptoms, serum thyroxine, TRAb, thyroid ultrasound and orbital computed tomography. The authors used Ficoll-Paque density gradient centrifugation to separate PBMCs. The input was around 10 ml of fresh peripheral blood. The sequence came from a woman aged 45 to 65 with Graves' ophthalmopathy. The V gene is TRBV28, the J gene TRBJ1-1; TRBD1 might be the D (5 bases). Sequenced material: peripheral blood. CDR3 amino acids: CASTPPGGTEAFF. In DNA, the CDR3 is TGTGCCAGCACCCCTCCTGGGGGGACTGAAGCTTTCTTT.